This T cell receptor beta chain comes out of a study of T cell responses to AZD1222 COVID-19 vaccine. General study findings and limits: There were vaccine-associated CD4 TCRs across spike, dominant at 160-218 and 743-854. Just a handful of AZD1222 recipients were seropositive at baseline. Once two AZD1222 doses were given, Spike-specific TCR breadth and depth went up. Repertoire sampling happened only post peak T cell response.

On this clone itself: No antigen is known for it.

Repertoires were generated with immunoSEQ multiplex PCR, while TCRdb's copy carries only in-frame clones and drops some. The table records 65,000 to 100,000 clones, more than 75% of them present only once. The CDR3 extends over 14 amino acids. Germline V gives CDR1 MNHEY, CDR2 SVGAGI. V dropped 7 bases and J dropped 6; count of bases not matched to a gene: 9. The specimen was peripheral blood, collected on day 0 of AZD1222 vaccination. The receptor comes from an adult in good health. The V gene is TRBV6-5, the J gene TRBJ1-2, with 9 bases lining up with TRBD1. The CDR3 reads CASKIQGARDGYTF. The CDR3 nucleotides read TGTGCCAGCAAGATACAGGGGGCGCGTGATGGCTACACCTTC.